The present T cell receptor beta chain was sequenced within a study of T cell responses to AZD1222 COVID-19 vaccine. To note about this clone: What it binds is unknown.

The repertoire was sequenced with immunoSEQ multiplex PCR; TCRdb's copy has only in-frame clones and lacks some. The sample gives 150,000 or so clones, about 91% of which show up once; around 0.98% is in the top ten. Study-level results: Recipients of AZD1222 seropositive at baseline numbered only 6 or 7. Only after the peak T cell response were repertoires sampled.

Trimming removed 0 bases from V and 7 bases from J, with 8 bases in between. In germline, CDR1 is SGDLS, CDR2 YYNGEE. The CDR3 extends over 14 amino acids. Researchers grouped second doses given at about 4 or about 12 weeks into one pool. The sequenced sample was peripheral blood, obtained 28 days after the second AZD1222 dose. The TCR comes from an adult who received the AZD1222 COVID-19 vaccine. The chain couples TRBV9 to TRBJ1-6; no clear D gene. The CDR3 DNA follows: TGTGCCAGCAGCGTAGCTGTCTCGAATTCACCCCTCCACTTT. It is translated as CASSVAVSNSPLHF.